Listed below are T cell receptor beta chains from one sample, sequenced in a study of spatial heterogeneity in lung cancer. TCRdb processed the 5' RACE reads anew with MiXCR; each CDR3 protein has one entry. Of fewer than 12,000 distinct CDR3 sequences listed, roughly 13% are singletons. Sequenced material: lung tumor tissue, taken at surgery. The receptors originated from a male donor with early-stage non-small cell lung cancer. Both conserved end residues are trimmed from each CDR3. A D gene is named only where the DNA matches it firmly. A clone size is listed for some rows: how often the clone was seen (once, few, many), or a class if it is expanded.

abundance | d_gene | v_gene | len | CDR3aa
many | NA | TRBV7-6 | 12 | ASRLTGNRETQY
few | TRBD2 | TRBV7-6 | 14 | ASSPQTSGVSYEQY
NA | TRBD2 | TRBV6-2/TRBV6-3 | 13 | ASSYERGRNNEQF
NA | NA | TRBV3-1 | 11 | ASSPRSQETQY
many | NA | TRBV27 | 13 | ASSFSGMGTGELF
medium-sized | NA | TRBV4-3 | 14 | ASSQVVRGGQETQY
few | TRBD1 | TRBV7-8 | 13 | ASSLVGQGDEKLF
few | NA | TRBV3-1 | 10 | ATRRVGETQY
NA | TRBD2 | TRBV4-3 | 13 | ASSQVTSGGETQY
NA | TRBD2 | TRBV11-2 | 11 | ASSSVRGGTQY
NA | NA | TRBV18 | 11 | ASSADSQETQY
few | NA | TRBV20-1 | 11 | SARDFNTGELF
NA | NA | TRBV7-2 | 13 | ASSLEPGDSYEQY
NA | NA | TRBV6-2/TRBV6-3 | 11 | ASSFRNTGELF
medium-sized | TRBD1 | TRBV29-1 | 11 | SVSGTGTDTQY
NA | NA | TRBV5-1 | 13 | ASSLGGSYNSPLH
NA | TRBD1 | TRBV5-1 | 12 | ASSSGQGWDTQY
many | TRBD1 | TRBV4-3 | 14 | ASSQERQGGTDTQY
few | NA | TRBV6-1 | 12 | ASSQGLSASPLH
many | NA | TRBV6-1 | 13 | ASSEGGWNTGELF
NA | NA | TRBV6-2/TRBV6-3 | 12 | ASSTRGGNTEAF
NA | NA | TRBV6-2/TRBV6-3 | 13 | ASSYSTPSGTEAF
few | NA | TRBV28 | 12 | ASRPAGSTGELF
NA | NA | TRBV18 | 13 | ASSPSGFRDYEQY
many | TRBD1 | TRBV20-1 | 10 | SALQGHYGYT
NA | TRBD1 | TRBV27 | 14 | ASSLLGTGMTYEQY
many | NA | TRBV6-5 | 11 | ASSTALVKKLF
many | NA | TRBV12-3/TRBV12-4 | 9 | ASSWSQTQY
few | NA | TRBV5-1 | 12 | ASSSPRGDTEAF
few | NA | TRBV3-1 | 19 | ASSQESSGGILLAPIYEQF
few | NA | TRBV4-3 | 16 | ASSQDIRGTPSTDTQY
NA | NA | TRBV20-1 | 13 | SARVGLGGHETQY
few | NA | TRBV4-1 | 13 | ASSQGATGNQPQH
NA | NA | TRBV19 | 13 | ASSMLKQSGTEAF
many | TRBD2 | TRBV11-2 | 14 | ASSSIAGGNTGELF